This T cell receptor beta chain emerged from a study of T cells in localized non-small cell lung cancer. The CDR3 is made up of 11 amino acids. Trimming stripped 5 bases from V and 8 bases from J, with 9 bases between. Germline values: CDR1 MNHNS, CDR2 SASEGT. TCRdb's copy holds only in-frame clones and misses some; the assay was immunoSEQ multiplex PCR. Of about 59,000 clones in the sample, approximately 90% were seen once. The sample was peripheral blood, taken before any cancer treatment. The gene calls are TRBV6-1 and TRBJ1-1; D uncertain. This TCR derives from a man between 40 and 70 years old with stage I lung adenocarcinoma. CDR3 protein: CASSYLREAFF. The CDR3 DNA reads as TGTGCCAGCAGTTACCTCAGGGAAGCTTTCTTT.